This is a list of T cell receptor beta chains from one sample in a study of early T cells in non-severe SARS-CoV-2 infection. TCRdb fed the 5' RACE reads into MiXCR, producing one record per CDR3 protein. This sample has 80,000 to 95,000 distinct CDR3 sequences; under 15% occur once, and the top ten carry less than 0.6%. Sequencing used whole blood. The receptor source for this set is an adult who was a healthcare worker with PCR-confirmed SARS-CoV-2 infection or an uninfected control (not recorded which). Each CDR3 is given without its conserved first and last residue.

V	J	CDR3
TRBV11-2	TRBJ1-1	ASRNSPITGNTEAF
TRBV12-3/TRBV12-4	TRBJ1-6	ASSGQGNSPLH
TRBV20-1	TRBJ2-2	SARGTGVTGELF
TRBV6-1	TRBJ2-5	ASSEGGTGETQY
TRBV20-1	TRBJ2-3	SATPGLRDTQY
TRBV29-1	TRBJ1-5	SVAWSQDSNQPQH
TRBV5-5	TRBJ2-3	ASSLAPGGTDTQY
TRBV7-2	TRBJ2-1	ASSLVLGVRNEQF
TRBV29-1	TRBJ1-1	SVEESAGANTEAF
TRBV2	TRBJ2-1	ASSDRSTRSSYNEQF
TRBV7-9	TRBJ1-5	ASSYGPPDQPQH
TRBV25-1	TRBJ1-1	ASSELGGDSTEAF
TRBV6-1	TRBJ2-3	ASSAKRTGRVTDTQY
TRBV5-1	TRBJ2-1	ASSETGQGAYEQF
TRBV7-2	TRBJ1-1	ASSLARMESEQTGEAF
TRBV12-5	TRBJ1-2	ASGLVAWDGYT
TRBV7-3	TRBJ2-1	ASSLRGAGLNEQF
TRBV2	TRBJ2-3	ASSTPLVAGREDTQY
TRBV6-5	TRBJ2-1	ASSYGWTNNKGNEQF
TRBV20-1	TRBJ2-3	SARDRGSGRTQY
TRBV6-6	TRBJ1-4	ASSYNWGTTTNEKLF
TRBV7-3	TRBJ2-1	ASSLSNPTGLAKDYNEQF
TRBV29-1	TRBJ2-1	SVAVYNEQF
TRBV19	TRBJ2-3	ASSSRQGKEY
TRBV12-3/TRBV12-4	TRBJ1-2	ASRPTEGYGYT
TRBV7-2	TRBJ1-2	ASSLSGQGDYGYT
TRBV6-5	TRBJ1-6	ASSRSEGSGSPLH
TRBV3-1	TRBJ2-5	ASSQVGRGRLETQY
TRBV27	TRBJ1-1	ASSAYKGTEAF
TRBV10-1	TRBJ2-1	ASSEQRTYMTNEQF
TRBV11-1	TRBJ2-3	ASTPLGPNTDTQY
TRBV7-6	TRBJ2-2	ASSFSVDTGELF
TRBV5-1	TRBJ1-2	ASSRPTGSYGYT
TRBV7-6	TRBJ2-3	ASSLSASTNTDTQY
TRBV12-3/TRBV12-4	TRBJ1-1	ASRYQTGLNTEAF
TRBV10-3	TRBJ2-6	AISETKVLT
TRBV6-6	TRBJ1-3	ASSYRGQARSGNTIY
TRBV27	TRBJ2-1	ASSLLGESYNEQF
TRBV7-8	TRBJ1-1	ASSLVGPGAEAF
TRBV5-4	TRBJ1-2	ASSGGTASNYGYT
TRBV29-1	TRBJ1-2	SDNQPNYGYT
TRBV9	TRBJ1-3	ASSVGGGTGNTIY
TRBV5-5	TRBJ1-1	ASSRQDITEAF
TRBV20-1	TRBJ2-3	SAYKAGATDTQY
TRBV2	TRBJ2-3	ASSATRTIMGTDTQY
TRBV12-3/TRBV12-4	TRBJ2-1	ASSNSGGALLNEQF